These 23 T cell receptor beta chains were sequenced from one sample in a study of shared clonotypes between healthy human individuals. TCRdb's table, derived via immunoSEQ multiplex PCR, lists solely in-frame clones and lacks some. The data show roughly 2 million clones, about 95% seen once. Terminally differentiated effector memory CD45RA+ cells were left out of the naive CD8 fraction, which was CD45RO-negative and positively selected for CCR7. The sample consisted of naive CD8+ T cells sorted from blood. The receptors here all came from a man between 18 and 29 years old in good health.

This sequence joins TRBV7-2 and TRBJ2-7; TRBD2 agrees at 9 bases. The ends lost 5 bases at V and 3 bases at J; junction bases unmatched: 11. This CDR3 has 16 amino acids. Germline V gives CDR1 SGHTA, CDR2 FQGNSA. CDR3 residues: CASSPRGTSSGYEQYF. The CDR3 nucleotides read TGTGCCAGCAGCCCCCGAGGGACTAGCTCGGGCTACGAGCAGTACTTC. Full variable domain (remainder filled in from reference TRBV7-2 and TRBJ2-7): GAGVSQSPSNKVTEKGKDVELRCDPISGHTALYWYRQSLGQGLEFLIYFQGNSAPDKSGLPSDRFSAERTGGSVSTLTIQRTQQEDSAVYLCASSPRGTSSGYEQYFGPGTRLTVT.

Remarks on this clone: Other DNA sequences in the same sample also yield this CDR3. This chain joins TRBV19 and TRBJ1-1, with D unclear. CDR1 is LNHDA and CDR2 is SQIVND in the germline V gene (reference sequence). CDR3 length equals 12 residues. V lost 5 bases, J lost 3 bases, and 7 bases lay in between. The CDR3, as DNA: TGTGCCAGTAGTGAGGGTTACACTGAAGCTTTCTTT. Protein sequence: CASSEGYTEAFF.

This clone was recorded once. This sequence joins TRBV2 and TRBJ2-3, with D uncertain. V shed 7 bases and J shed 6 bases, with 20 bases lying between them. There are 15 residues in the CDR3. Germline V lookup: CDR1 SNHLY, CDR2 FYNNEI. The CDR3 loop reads CASTEDPLTWDTQYF. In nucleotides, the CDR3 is TGTGCCAGCACCGAGGACCCCTTAACGTGGGATACGCAGTATTTT.

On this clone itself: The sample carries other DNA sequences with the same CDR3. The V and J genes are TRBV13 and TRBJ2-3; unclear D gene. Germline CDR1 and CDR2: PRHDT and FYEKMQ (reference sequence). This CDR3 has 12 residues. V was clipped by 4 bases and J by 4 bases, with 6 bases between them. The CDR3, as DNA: TGTGCCAGCAGCTCCGGGTCAGATACGCAGTATTTT. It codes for CASSSGSDTQYF.

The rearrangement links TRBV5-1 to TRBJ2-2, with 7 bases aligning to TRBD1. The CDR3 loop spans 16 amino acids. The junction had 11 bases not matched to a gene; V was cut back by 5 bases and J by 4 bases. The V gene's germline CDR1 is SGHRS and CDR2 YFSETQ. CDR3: CASSSNRDSFTGELFF. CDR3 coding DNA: TGCGCCAGCAGTTCGAACCGGGACAGTTTCACCGGGGAGCTGTTTTTT.

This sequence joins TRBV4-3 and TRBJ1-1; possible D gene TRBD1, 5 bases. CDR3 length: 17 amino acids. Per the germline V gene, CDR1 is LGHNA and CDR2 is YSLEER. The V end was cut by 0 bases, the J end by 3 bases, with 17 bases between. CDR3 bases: TGCGCCAGCAGCCAAGAGAGGGCGGGGACGGGGGACACTGAAGCTTTCTTT. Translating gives CASSQERAGTGDTEAFF.

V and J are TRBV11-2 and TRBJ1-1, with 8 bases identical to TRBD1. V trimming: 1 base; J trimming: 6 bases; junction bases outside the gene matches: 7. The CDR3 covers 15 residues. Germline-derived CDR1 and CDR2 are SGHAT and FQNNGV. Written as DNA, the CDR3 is TGTGCCAGCAGCTTAGGTAGACAGGGGAGAGCTGAAGCTTTCTTT. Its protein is CASSLGRQGRAEAFF.

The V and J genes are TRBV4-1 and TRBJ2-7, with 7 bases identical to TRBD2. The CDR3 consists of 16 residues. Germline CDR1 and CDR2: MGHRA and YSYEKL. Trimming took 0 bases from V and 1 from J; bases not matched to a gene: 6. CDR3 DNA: TGCGCCAGCAGCCAAGATCCGGGAGGTTTTTCCTACGAGCAGTACTTC. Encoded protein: CASSQDPGGFSYEQYF.

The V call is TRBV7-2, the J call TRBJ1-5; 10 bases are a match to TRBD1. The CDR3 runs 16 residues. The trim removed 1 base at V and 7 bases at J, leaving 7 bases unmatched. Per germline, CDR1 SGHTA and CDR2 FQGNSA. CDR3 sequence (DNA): TGTGCCAGCAGCTTAGGTGGACAGGGGGTATTACAGCCCCAGCATTTT. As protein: CASSLGGQGVLQPQHF. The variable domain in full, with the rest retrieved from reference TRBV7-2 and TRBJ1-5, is GAGVSQSPSNKVTEKGKDVELRCDPISGHTALYWYRQSLGQGLEFLIYFQGNSAPDKSGLPSDRFSAERTGGSVSTLTIQRTQQEDSAVYLCASSLGGQGVLQPQHFGDGTRLSIL.

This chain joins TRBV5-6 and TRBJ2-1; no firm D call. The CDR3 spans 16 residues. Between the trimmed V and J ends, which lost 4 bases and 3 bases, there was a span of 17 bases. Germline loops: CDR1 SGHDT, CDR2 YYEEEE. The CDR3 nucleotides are TGTGCCAGCAGCACAGACGGGCCCAACTTCTACAATGAGCAGTTCTTC. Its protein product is CASSTDGPNFYNEQFF.

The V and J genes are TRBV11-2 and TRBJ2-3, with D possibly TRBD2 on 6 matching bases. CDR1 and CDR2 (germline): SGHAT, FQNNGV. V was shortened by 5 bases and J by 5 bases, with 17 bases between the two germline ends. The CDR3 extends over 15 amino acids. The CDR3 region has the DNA TGTGCCAGCAGCCCTTTCCCCTCGGGGGAAGATACGCAGTATTTT. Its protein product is CASSPFPSGEDTQYF.

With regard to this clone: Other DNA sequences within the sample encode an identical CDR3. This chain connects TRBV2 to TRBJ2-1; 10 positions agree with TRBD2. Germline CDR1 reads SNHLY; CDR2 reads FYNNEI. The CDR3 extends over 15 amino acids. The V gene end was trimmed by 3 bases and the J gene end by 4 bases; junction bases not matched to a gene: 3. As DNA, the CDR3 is TGTGCCAGCAGTGAGGGACTAGCGTCGTACAATGAGCAGTTCTTC. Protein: CASSEGLASYNEQFF.

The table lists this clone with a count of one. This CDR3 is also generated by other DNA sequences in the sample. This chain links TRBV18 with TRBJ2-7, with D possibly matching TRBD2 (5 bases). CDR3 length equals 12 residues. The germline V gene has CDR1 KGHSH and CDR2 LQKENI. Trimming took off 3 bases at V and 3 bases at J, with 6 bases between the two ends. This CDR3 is CASSPRGYEQYF. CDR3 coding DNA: TGTGCCAGCTCACCCCGGGGCTACGAGCAGTACTTC. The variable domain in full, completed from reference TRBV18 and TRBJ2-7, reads NAGVMQNPRHLVRRRGQEARLRCSPMKGHSHVYWYRQLPEEGLKFMVYLQKENIIDESGMPKERFSAEFPKEGPSILRIQQVVRGDSAAYFCASSPRGYEQYFGPGTRLTVT.

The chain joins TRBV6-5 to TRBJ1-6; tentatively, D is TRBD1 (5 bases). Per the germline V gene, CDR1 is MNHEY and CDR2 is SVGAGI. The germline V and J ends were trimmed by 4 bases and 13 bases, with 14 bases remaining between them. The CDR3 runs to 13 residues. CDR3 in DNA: TGTGCCAGCAGTTCCTCCTTGGGGGTCCCCCTCCACTTT. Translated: CASSSSLGVPLHF.

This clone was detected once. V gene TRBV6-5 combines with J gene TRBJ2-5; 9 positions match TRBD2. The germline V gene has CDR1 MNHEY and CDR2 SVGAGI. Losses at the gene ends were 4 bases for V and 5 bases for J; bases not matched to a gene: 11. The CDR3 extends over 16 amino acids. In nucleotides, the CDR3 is TGTGCCAGCAGTTCCCTAGCGGGACTCCCTAAGGAGACCCAGTACTTC. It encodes CASSSLAGLPKETQYF.

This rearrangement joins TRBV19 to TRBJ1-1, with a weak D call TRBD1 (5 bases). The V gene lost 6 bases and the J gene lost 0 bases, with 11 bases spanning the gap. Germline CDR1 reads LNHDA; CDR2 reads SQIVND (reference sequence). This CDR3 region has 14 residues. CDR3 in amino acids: CASREGLLNTEAFF. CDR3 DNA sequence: TGTGCCAGTAGGGAGGGACTGCTGAACACTGAAGCTTTCTTT.

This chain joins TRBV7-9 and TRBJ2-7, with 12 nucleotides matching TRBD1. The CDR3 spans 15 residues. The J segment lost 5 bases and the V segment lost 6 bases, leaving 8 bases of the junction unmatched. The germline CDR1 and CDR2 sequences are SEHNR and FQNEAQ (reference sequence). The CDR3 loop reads CASSSSGTGGDEQYF. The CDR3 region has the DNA TGTGCCAGCAGTTCATCCGGGACAGGGGGCGACGAGCAGTACTTC. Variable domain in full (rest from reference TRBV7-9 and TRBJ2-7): DTGVSQNPRHKITKRGQNVTFRCDPISEHNRLYWYRQTLGQGPEFLTYFQNEAQLEKSRLLSDRFSAERPKGSFSTLEIQRTEQGDSAMYLCASSSSGTGGDEQYFGPGTRLTVT.

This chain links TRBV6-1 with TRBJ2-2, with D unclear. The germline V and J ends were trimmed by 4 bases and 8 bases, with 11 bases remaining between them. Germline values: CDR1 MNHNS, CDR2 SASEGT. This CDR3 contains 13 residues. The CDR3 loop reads CASSGPGSGELFF. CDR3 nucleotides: TGTGCCAGCAGTGGTCCCGGGTCGGGGGAGCTGTTTTTT.

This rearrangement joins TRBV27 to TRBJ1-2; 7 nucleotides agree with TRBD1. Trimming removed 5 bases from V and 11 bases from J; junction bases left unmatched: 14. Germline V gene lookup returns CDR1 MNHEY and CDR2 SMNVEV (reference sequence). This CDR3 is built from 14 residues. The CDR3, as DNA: TGTGCCAGCAGTCCTTATTCCGGGACAGATATATACACCTTC. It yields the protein CASSPYSGTDIYTF.

The CDR3 here is CASSPVGTGAVNEQFF. The CDR3 DNA follows: TGCGCCAGCAGCCCGGTCGGGACAGGGGCTGTTAATGAGCAGTTCTTC. The chain joins TRBV4-1 to TRBJ2-1; 10 nucleotides match TRBD1. J lost 7 bases, V lost 4 bases, and 10 bases had no gene match. The CDR3 has 16 amino acids. Germline V lookup: CDR1 MGHRA, CDR2 YSYEKL.

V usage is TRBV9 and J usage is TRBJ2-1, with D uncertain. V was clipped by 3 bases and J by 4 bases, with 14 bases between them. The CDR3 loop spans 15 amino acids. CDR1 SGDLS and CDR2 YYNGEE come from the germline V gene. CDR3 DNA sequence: TGTGCCAGCAGCGACCCTAACCTCCCATACAATGAGCAGTTCTTC. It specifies CASSDPNLPYNEQFF.

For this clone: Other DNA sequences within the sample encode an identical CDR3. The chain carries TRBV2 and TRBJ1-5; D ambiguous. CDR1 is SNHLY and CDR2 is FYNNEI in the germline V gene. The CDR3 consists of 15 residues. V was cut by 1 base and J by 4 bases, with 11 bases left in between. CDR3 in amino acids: CASSEEVSGNQPQHF. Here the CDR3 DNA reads TGTGCCAGCAGTGAAGAGGTATCGGGAAATCAGCCCCAGCATTTT.

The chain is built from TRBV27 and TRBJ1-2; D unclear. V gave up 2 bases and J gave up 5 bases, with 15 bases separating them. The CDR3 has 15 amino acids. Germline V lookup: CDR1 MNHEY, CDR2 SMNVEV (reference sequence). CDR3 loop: CASSLLGSELYGYTF. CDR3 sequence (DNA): TGTGCCAGCAGTTTACTCGGCAGCGAGTTATATGGCTACACCTTC.